A selection of T cell receptor beta chains follows, all from one sample in a study of cytomegalovirus exposure and HLA in healthy donors. The data were produced by immunoSEQ multiplex PCR, yet TCRdb's version contains in-frame clones alone and is incomplete. The sample has 150,000 to 200,000 clones, about three quarters seen once. Source material: PBMCs. The receptors were gathered from a female donor in good health and CMV-seronegative. The CDR3 runs from the conserved cysteine through the conserved F or W. A D gene is named only where the DNA matches it firmly. For some rows the clone size is stated as once, few or many, or as a class when expanded; others skip it.

D: TRBD1
size: -
J: TRBJ2-1
V: TRBV5-4
CDR3: CASSSLQGANEQFF
DNA: TGTGCCAGCAGCTCTCTACAGGGGGCCAATGAGCAGTTCTTC

D: TRBD1
size: once
J: TRBJ2-7
V: TRBV6-5
CDR3: CASSSRQGKDEQYF
DNA: TGTGCCAGCAGTTCCCGACAGGGTAAAGACGAGCAGTACTTC

D: -
size: -
J: TRBJ1-6
V: TRBV5-4
CDR3: CASSPGRGKGSPLHF
DNA: TGTGCCAGCAGCCCTGGACGGGGGAAAGGGAGTCCCCTCCACTTT

D: -
size: -
J: TRBJ2-7
V: TRBV4-1
CDR3: CASSQREDSSYEQYF
DNA: TGCGCCAGCAGTCAACGTGAAGACAGCTCCTACGAGCAGTACTTC

D: -
size: -
J: TRBJ2-3
V: TRBV10-3
CDR3: CAISWDFSEPDTQYF
DNA: TGTGCCATCAGTTGGGACTTCTCCGAGCCAGATACGCAGTATTTT

D: -
size: -
J: TRBJ1-2
V: TRBV30
CDR3: CAWNQGTYGYTF
DNA: TGTGCCTGGAATCAGGGGACCTATGGCTACACCTTC

D: -
size: -
J: TRBJ2-1
V: TRBV5-4
CDR3: CASSLDRAAYNEQFF
DNA: TGTGCCAGCAGCTTGGACAGGGCCGCCTACAATGAGCAGTTCTTC

D: -
size: -
J: TRBJ1-1
V: TRBV6-1
CDR3: CASSELIDGLTEAFF
DNA: TGTGCCAGCAGTGAATTAATAGACGGACTAACTGAAGCTTTCTTT

D: TRBD1
size: -
J: TRBJ2-7
V: TRBV5-5
CDR3: CASSFGTGSYEQYF
DNA: TGTGCCAGCAGCTTCGGGACAGGGTCCTACGAGCAGTACTTC

D: TRBD1
size: -
J: TRBJ2-5
V: TRBV6-6
CDR3: CASSYSGQGYQETQYF
DNA: TGTGCCAGCAGTTACTCGGGACAGGGGTACCAAGAGACCCAGTACTTC

D: TRBD2
size: -
J: TRBJ2-5
V: TRBV7-2
CDR3: CASSFGTSLQETQYF
DNA: TGTGCCAGCAGCTTTGGGACTAGTCTACAAGAGACCCAGTACTTC

D: TRBD1
size: few
J: TRBJ2-3
V: TRBV6-5
CDR3: CASSEGQGADTQYF
DNA: TGTGCCAGCAGTGAAGGACAGGGGGCAGATACGCAGTATTTT

D: TRBD1
size: -
J: TRBJ1-1
V: TRBV5-1
CDR3: CASSFGTANTEAFF
DNA: TGCGCCAGCAGCTTTGGGACAGCGAACACTGAAGCTTTCTTT

D: -
size: -
J: TRBJ1-1
V: TRBV19
CDR3: CASISGAPEAFF
DNA: TGTGCCAGTATCTCAGGGGCGCCTGAAGCTTTCTTT

D: TRBD2
size: -
J: TRBJ2-1
V: TRBV9
CDR3: CASSVVSGGYNEQFF
DNA: TGTGCCAGCAGCGTAGTGTCGGGAGGATACAATGAGCAGTTCTTC

D: -
size: -
J: TRBJ2-7
V: TRBV28
CDR3: CASSLPGTHNYEQYF
DNA: TGTGCCAGCAGTTTGCCCGGGACACACAACTACGAGCAGTACTTC

D: TRBD1
size: once
J: TRBJ2-7
V: TRBV27
CDR3: CASSLRQGAPYEQYF
DNA: TGTGCCAGCAGTCTCCGACAGGGGGCACCCTACGAGCAGTACTTC

D: -
size: -
J: TRBJ2-2
V: TRBV6-6
CDR3: CASSTSTGRSGELFF
DNA: -

D: -
size: -
J: TRBJ1-4
V: TRBV7-2
CDR3: CASSLNSQNEKLFF
DNA: TGTGCCAGCAGCTTAAATAGCCAGAATGAAAAACTGTTTTTT

D: -
size: -
J: TRBJ1-2
V: TRBV30
CDR3: CAWSVWGADGYTF
DNA: TGTGCCTGGAGTGTATGGGGAGCGGATGGCTACACCTTC

D: -
size: -
J: TRBJ1-1
V: TRBV10-2
CDR3: CASSEPQGGRTEAFF
DNA: TGCGCCAGCAGTGAGCCTCAGGGAGGGAGGACTGAAGCTTTCTTT

D: -
size: -
J: TRBJ2-3
V: TRBV4-2
CDR3: CASSQASYTDTQYF
DNA: TGTGCCAGCAGCCAGGCTAGCTACACAGATACGCAGTATTTT

D: -
size: -
J: TRBJ1-2
V: TRBV14
CDR3: CASSPRASDGYTF
DNA: TGTGCCAGCAGCCCGAGAGCGTCGGATGGCTACACCTTC

D: -
size: -
J: TRBJ2-7
V: TRBV12-5
CDR3: CASGSSYEQYF
DNA: TGTGCTAGTGGTTCTTCCTACGAGCAGTACTTC

D: -
size: -
J: TRBJ1-5
V: TRBV5-4
CDR3: CASGVLGGNQPQHF
DNA: TGTGCCAGCGGGGTACTGGGAGGCAATCAGCCCCAGCATTTT

D: TRBD2
size: -
J: TRBJ2-3
V: TRBV19
CDR3: CASRLAGGTDTQYF
DNA: TGTGCCAGTAGGCTAGCGGGGGGCACAGATACGCAGTATTTT

D: TRBD1
size: -
J: TRBJ1-1
V: TRBV5-1
CDR3: CASSLKQDREGSNTEAFF
DNA: TGCGCCAGCAGCTTGAAGCAGGACAGGGAAGGGAGTAACACTGAAGCTTTCTTT

D: TRBD1
size: -
J: TRBJ1-3
V: TRBV7-9
CDR3: CASSLRGLTGNTIYF
DNA: TGTGCCAGCAGCTTAAGGGGGCTTACTGGAAACACCATATATTTT

D: TRBD2
size: -
J: TRBJ2-1
V: TRBV5-1
CDR3: CASSLGAGAGGVNEQFF
DNA: TGCGCCAGCAGCTTGGGGGCTGGAGCGGGAGGTGTAAATGAGCAGTTCTTC

D: TRBD2
size: -
J: TRBJ2-1
V: TRBV9
CDR3: CASSRTGTSGSVSYNEQFF
DNA: TGTGCCAGCAGCCGTACCGGGACTAGCGGGAGTGTGTCCTACAATGAGCAGTTCTTC

D: -
size: -
J: TRBJ2-7
V: TRBV6-1
CDR3: CASSEAQPARYEQYF
DNA: TGTGCCAGCAGTGAAGCGCAACCAGCGAGGTACGAGCAGTACTTC

D: -
size: -
J: TRBJ1-4
V: TRBV4-2
CDR3: CASSQDLIEIFF
DNA: TGTGCCAGCAGCCAAGATCTGATAGAGATCTTTTTT

D: -
size: few
J: TRBJ1-2
V: TRBV6-5
CDR3: CASSYGRGGYTF
DNA: TGTGCCAGCAGTTACGGCAGAGGAGGCTACACCTTC

D: -
size: few
J: TRBJ1-4
V: TRBV19
CDR3: CASSVTGFSGTTNEKLFF
DNA: TGTGCCAGTAGTGTTACAGGGTTTTCGGGTACAACTAATGAAAAACTGTTTTTT

D: TRBD2
size: few
J: TRBJ2-3
V: TRBV6-1
CDR3: CASSAIRRASGSSDTQYF
DNA: TGTGCCAGCAGTGCCATCCGGCGGGCTAGCGGGAGTTCAGATACGCAGTATTTT

D: TRBD1
size: -
J: TRBJ2-5
V: TRBV19
CDR3: CASSIDRAAGGTQYF
DNA: TGTGCCAGTAGTATAGATCGGGCCGCAGGGGGCACCCAGTACTTC

D: TRBD2
size: -
J: TRBJ2-4
V: TRBV2
CDR3: CASSEAGTRLRFEYF
DNA: TGTGCCAGCAGTGAAGCCGGGACTAGGCTCAGGTTTGAGTACTTC

D: TRBD2
size: -
J: TRBJ2-3
V: TRBV6-6
CDR3: CASIGGGSGTDTQYF
DNA: TGTGCCAGCATAGGCGGGGGGTCAGGCACAGATACGCAGTATTTT

D: TRBD1
size: once
J: TRBJ2-2
V: TRBV5-1
CDR3: CASSGTGATGELFF
DNA: TGCGCCAGCAGCGGGACAGGAGCCACCGGGGAGCTGTTTTTT

D: -
size: -
J: TRBJ1-1
V: TRBV5-1
CDR3: CASSRQQGNGEAFF
DNA: TGCGCCAGCAGCAGGCAACAGGGAAATGGTGAAGCTTTCTTT

D: -
size: -
J: TRBJ1-2
V: TRBV10-3
CDR3: CATLLVTGGYTF
DNA: TGTGCCACTCTGCTGGTTACGGGAGGCTACACCTTC

D: TRBD1
size: -
J: TRBJ2-2
V: TRBV18
CDR3: CASSPSSQGANTGELFF
DNA: TGTGCCAGCTCACCATCTAGCCAGGGGGCCAACACCGGGGAGCTGTTTTTT

D: TRBD1
size: -
J: TRBJ2-7
V: TRBV29-1
CDR3: CSIPGQNYEQYF
DNA: TGCAGTATTCCGGGACAGAACTACGAGCAGTACTTC

D: -
size: few
J: TRBJ2-5
V: TRBV11-2
CDR3: CASSLHLGGGAYYQETQYF
DNA: TGTGCCAGCAGCTTACACCTTGGAGGGGGGGCCTACTACCAAGAGACCCAGTACTTC

D: TRBD2
size: -
J: TRBJ2-2
V: TRBV9
CDR3: CASSLSGRGYTGELFF
DNA: TGTGCCAGCAGCCTCTCCGGGAGGGGTTACACCGGGGAGCTGTTTTTT